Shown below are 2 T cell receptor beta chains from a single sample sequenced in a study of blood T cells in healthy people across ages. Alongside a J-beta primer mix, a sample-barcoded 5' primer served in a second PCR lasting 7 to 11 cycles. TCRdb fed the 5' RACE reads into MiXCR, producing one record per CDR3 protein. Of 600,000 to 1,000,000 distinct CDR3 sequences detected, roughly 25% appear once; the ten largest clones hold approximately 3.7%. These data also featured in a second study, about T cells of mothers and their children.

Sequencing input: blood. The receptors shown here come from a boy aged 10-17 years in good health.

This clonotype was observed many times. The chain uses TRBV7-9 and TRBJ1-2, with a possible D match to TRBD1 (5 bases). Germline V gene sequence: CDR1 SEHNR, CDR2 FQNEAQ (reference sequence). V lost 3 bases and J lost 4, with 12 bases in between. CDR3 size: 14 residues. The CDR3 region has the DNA TGTGCCAGCAGCTTGGGAGGGGTGTCCTATGGCTACACCTTC. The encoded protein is CASSLGGVSYGYTF.

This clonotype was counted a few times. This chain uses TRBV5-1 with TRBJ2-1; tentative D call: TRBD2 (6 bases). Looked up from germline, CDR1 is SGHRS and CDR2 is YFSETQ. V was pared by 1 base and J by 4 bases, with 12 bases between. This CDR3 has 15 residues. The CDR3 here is CASSLRETLYNEQFF. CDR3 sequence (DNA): TGCGCCAGCAGCTTGCGGGAGACCCTTTACAATGAGCAGTTCTTC. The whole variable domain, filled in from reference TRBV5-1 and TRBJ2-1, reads KAGVTQTPRYLIKTRGQQVTLSCSPISGHRSVSWYQQTPGQGLQFLFEYFSETQRNKGNFPGRFSGRQFSNSRSEMNVSTLELGDSALYLCASSLRETLYNEQFFGPGTRLTVL.